The 5 T cell receptor beta chains below were found in one sample sequenced in a study of T cells expressing NK-cell markers. Each CDR3 protein gets one entry in TCRdb, which reprocessed the 5' RACE reads and gives no DNA. The sample's table shows about 540,000 distinct CDR3 sequences. The sequencing sample was made of blood T cells: a sorted CD56 or NKG2C T cell subset, CD4+ or CD8+ T cells, or bulk PBMC T cells (not recorded which). Every receptor here comes from a man between 18 and 29 years old in good health.

The chain has TRBV7-2 and TRBJ2-5; TCRdb lists TRBD1, though no DNA is available to test this call. The CDR3 sequence is 15 residues long. From germline, CDR1 is SGHTA and CDR2 FQGNSA. This CDR3 is CASSPVLGTQETQYF.

The CDR3 here is CASRHGRFTDTQYF. The chain has TRBV12-3 or TRBV12-4 and TRBJ2-3; the D call from TCRdb, TRBD2, cannot be confirmed without DNA. The CDR3 has 14 amino acids.

The rearrangement uses TRBV20-1 and TRBJ2-7; the D call from TCRdb, TRBD2, cannot be confirmed without DNA. This CDR3 has 15 amino acids. CDR1 and CDR2 (germline): DFQATT, SNEGSKA (reference sequence). CDR3 amino acids: CSAPPAGLHNYEQYF.

The chain links TRBV7-6 to TRBJ2-7; absent DNA, TCRdb's TRBD1 call cannot be checked. The CDR3 loop spans 16 amino acids. Germline loops: CDR1 SGHVS, CDR2 FNYEAQ. CDR3 amino acids: CASSLADKAGGHEQYF.

This chain connects TRBV12-3 or TRBV12-4 to TRBJ1-2; TCRdb lists TRBD1, though no DNA is available to test this call. The CDR3 loop spans 17 amino acids. Here the CDR3 reads CASTKWGTGDINYGYTF.